The source of this T cell receptor (beta chain) is a study of human T cells and chemical hapten exposure. MiXCR, run by TCRdb on the RACE reads, gives a single entry per CDR3 protein. The data show around 380,000 distinct CDR3 sequences, about 5.4% seen once. Trimming took off 2 bases at V and 7 bases at J, with 14 bases between the two ends. This CDR3 has 14 residues. This clonotype was seen a few times. Stated time point: pre-sensitization, week 0. Treatment here: therapeutic diphenylcyclopropenone sensitization with weekly scalp DPC. The sequence was obtained from a woman between 18 and 30 years old with alopecia areata. Some clones in this sample may be carry-over from other donors' samples. Sequencing was performed on whole blood, taken in connection with sensitization to the hapten diphenylcyclopropenone (DPC). The gene calls are TRBV12-3 or TRBV12-4 and TRBJ1-1; D uncertain. This CDR3 is CASSLMTQSSEAFF. In DNA form, the CDR3 reads TGTGCCAGCAGTTTAATGACACAATCAAGTGAAGCTTTCTTT.